The next 7 T cell receptor beta chains were all read from a single sample in a study of T-cell reconstitution after alpha-beta-depleted transplantation in children (dated by TCRdb to the mid-2010s). The treatment or condition label, read with the paper, signifies: allogeneic hematopoietic cell transplantation with graft depleted of TCRalphabeta T cells and CD19 B cells. The receptor library was made with PCR. The reads were generated on an Illumina HiSeq 2500. TCR libraries were prepared with molecular barcoding, using unique molecular identifiers to normalize TCRbeta repertoire quantification. TCRdb trimmed the raw reads at Q25, called clones with MiXCR and kept productive beta chains. Identical CDR3 protein sequences are pooled into one entry, listed with their most common genes and DNA. The table for this sample lists some 840,000 distinct CDR3 sequences; around 15% of them were counted only once. Approximately 5% of the sample is in the top ten clones.

Sequencing was performed on PBMCs, mostly from graft donor cells, taken 360 days after TCRalphabeta/CD19-depleted stem cell transplant. Receptor source: a male patient between 10 and 17 years old who had a stem cell transplant for acute lymphoblastic leukemia, so the T cells may come from the graft donor.

This clonotype was detected only a few times. The V call is TRBV4-1, the J call TRBJ2-7; no clear D gene. V lost 2 bases to trimming and J lost 0 bases, with 8 bases between them. CDR1 and CDR2 from the germline V gene are MGHRA and YSYEKL. The CDR3 has 14 amino acids. The CDR3 coding sequence is TGCGCCAGCAGCCAATTAAAGAGCTCCTACGAGCAGTACTTC. Translated, it gives CASSQLKSSYEQYF.

This chain links TRBV11-2 with TRBJ2-3, with 12 bases fitting TRBD2. Germline V gene sequence: CDR1 SGHAT, CDR2 FQNNGV. The CDR3 loop spans 16 amino acids. V was pared by 0 bases and J by 9 bases, with 7 bases of the junction left unmatched. As DNA, the CDR3 is TGTGCCAGCAGCTTAGAGGCTAGCGGGAGGGCGGGGACGCAGTATTTT. It yields the protein CASSLEASGRAGTQYF. Variable domain in full (rest from reference TRBV11-2 and TRBJ2-3): EAGVAQSPRYKIIEKRQSVAFWCNPISGHATLYWYQQILGQGPKLLIQFQNNGVVDDSQLPKDRFSAERLKGVDSTLKIQPAKLEDSAVYLCASSLEASGRAGTQYFGPGTRLTVL.

This clonotype was seen only a few times. The V call is TRBV5-5, the J call TRBJ1-1; TRBD1 might be the D (5 bases). Per the germline V gene, CDR1 is SGHKS and CDR2 is YYEKEE (reference sequence). This CDR3 has 14 amino acids. V was cut by 4 bases and J by 0 bases, with 10 bases left in between. The CDR3 DNA reads TGTGCCAGCAGCGGCGACAGCATGAACACTGAAGCTTTCTTT. Encoded protein: CASSGDSMNTEAFF.

This clonotype was seen a handful of times. The rearrangement links TRBV10-3 to TRBJ2-1, with TRBD2 matching 7 bases. J gave up 6 bases and V 0 bases, and 8 bases lay outside the gene matches. The CDR3 extends over 16 amino acids. Germline loops: CDR1 ENHRY, CDR2 SYGVKD. In DNA, the CDR3 is TGTGCCATCAGTGAGTCCTCGGGAGGCGTCGGCAATGAGCAGTTCTTC. Its translation is CAISESSGGVGNEQFF.

This clonotype was observed a few times. V is TRBV29-1 and J is TRBJ1-2, with D possibly being TRBD1 (5 bases). Looked up from germline, CDR1 is SQVTM and CDR2 is ANQGSEA. V lost 4 bases and J 2 bases, leaving 8 bases between the germline ends. The CDR3 runs to 12 residues. This CDR3 is CSVGGDNYGYTF. CDR3 sequence (DNA): TGCAGCGTTGGGGGGGACAACTATGGCTACACCTTC.

This clonotype was detected ten times or more. This chain joins TRBV29-1 and TRBJ2-7, with TRBD2 as a possible D gene (5 bases). The CDR3 is made up of 12 amino acids. Germline assignment: CDR1 SQVTM and CDR2 ANQGSEA. V was trimmed by 6 bases and J by 4 bases, leaving 13 bases between them. CDR3 coding DNA: TGCAGCGTGCGGACTGCTTGGTACGAGCAGTACTTC. Translating it yields CSVRTAWYEQYF.

The table lists this clonotype with many counts. The rearrangement links TRBV11-2 to TRBJ2-1, with D possibly matching TRBD2 (5 bases). V dropped 0 bases and J dropped 9 bases, with 9 bases sitting between them. Germline CDR1 SGHAT, CDR2 FQNNGV. The CDR3 covers 13 residues. In DNA form, the CDR3 reads TGTGCCAGCAGCTTAGATAGGAGGATTGAGCAGTTCTTC. It translates to CASSLDRRIEQFF.